The rows below give T cell receptor beta chains drawn from one sample of a study of blood T cells in healthy people across ages. Via MiXCR, TCRdb re-called the 5' RACE reads, giving one row per CDR3 protein. The sample contains fewer than 2,000,000 distinct CDR3 sequences, about 35% of which appear only once. Sequencing used blood. The receptor source for this set is a young woman in good health. Each CDR3 is given with its conserved first and last residue. The D gene is left open where the match is weak. Clone sizes are given selectively: once, few, many, or a class where the clone is expanded.

>14|TRBD2|NA|TRBV4-1|TRBJ2-1
CASSQASSGSEQFF
TGCGCCAGCAGCCAAGCTTCTAGCGGAAGTGAGCAGTTCTTC
>15|NA|NA|TRBV24-1|TRBJ1-6
CATSEFRESNSPLHF
TGTGCCACCAGTGAATTCAGGGAATCTAATTCACCCCTCCACTTT
>13|TRBD1|many|TRBV6-6|TRBJ2-3
CASKDREPDTQYF
TGTGCCAGCAAGGACAGGGAACCAGATACGCAGTATTTT
>14|NA|few|TRBV12-3/TRBV12-4|TRBJ2-5
CASSFRGVQETQYF
TGTGCCAGCAGTTTTCGCGGGGTGCAAGAGACCCAGTACTTC
>16|TRBD2|NA|TRBV9|TRBJ2-3
CASSETSGWGTDTQYF
TGTGCCAGCAGCGAAACTAGCGGGTGGGGCACAGATACGCAGTATTTT
>16|NA|NA|TRBV5-1|TRBJ2-3
CASSLAVDTSTDTQYF
TGCGCCAGCAGCTTGGCAGTTGATACTAGCACAGATACGCAGTATTTT
>15|NA|few|TRBV29-1|TRBJ1-1
CSVHSRSQSKTEAFF
TGCAGCGTCCACTCCAGGTCACAGTCAAAGACTGAAGCTTTCTTT
>14|NA|NA|TRBV4-2|TRBJ2-5
CASSQELGGETQYF
TGTGCCAGCAGCCAAGAGTTGGGTGGGGAGACCCAGTACTTC
>13|NA|few|TRBV2|TRBJ2-2
CASSAGLAGELFF
TGTGCCAGCAGTGCGGGACTCGCCGGGGAGCTGTTTTTT
>14|NA|NA|TRBV6-5|TRBJ2-5
CASSFQSGWETQYF
TGTGCCAGCAGTTTCCAGTCCGGATGGGAGACCCAGTACTTC
>15|TRBD2|few|TRBV7-9|TRBJ2-1
CASSLVLAGGQEQFF
TGTGCCAGCAGCTTAGTCCTAGCGGGGGGGCAGGAGCAGTTCTTC
>17|TRBD2|NA|TRBV5-1|TRBJ2-7
CASSLEVRASGRYEQYF
TGCGCCAGCAGCTTGGAGGTTAGGGCTAGCGGGAGGTACGAGCAGTACTTC
>15|NA|NA|TRBV27|TRBJ2-7
CASSRYSQASYEQYF
TGTGCCAGCAGCCGGTACAGTCAAGCGTCATACGAGCAGTACTTC
>11|NA|NA|TRBV6-1|TRBJ2-7
CASGGFNEQYF
TGTGCCAGCGGTGGCTTTAATGAGCAGTACTTC
>16|NA|NA|TRBV5-1|TRBJ2-5
CASSTGTPTFQETQYF
TGCGCCAGCAGCACCGGGACACCGACATTTCAAGAGACCCAGTACTTC
>14|NA|NA|TRBV15|TRBJ2-5
CATSRGTAQETQYF
TGTGCCACCAGCAGAGGGACTGCTCAAGAGACCCAGTACTTC
>17|TRBD2|NA|TRBV6-6|TRBJ2-5
CASSYFTGTRGQETQYF
TGTGCCAGCAGTTACTTCACCGGGACTAGGGGGCAAGAGACCCAGTACTTC
>14|NA|NA|TRBV12-3/TRBV12-4|TRBJ2-3
CASSLGLRADTQYF
TGTGCCAGCAGTTTAGGACTGAGAGCAGATACGCAATATTTT
>15|TRBD1|NA|TRBV4-1|TRBJ1-2
CASRKLGQTTYGYTF
TGCGCCAGCAGAAAATTGGGACAGACTACATATGGCTACACCTTC
>16|NA|NA|TRBV28|TRBJ2-6
CASRSPLWSGANVLTF
TGTGCCAGCAGGTCCCCTCTCTGGTCTGGGGCCAACGTCCTGACTTTC
>16|NA|few|TRBV5-1|TRBJ2-6
CASSLTRQVGANVLTF
TGCGCCAGCAGCCTAACCCGGCAGGTTGGGGCCAACGTCCTGACTTTC
>14|TRBD1|NA|TRBV20-1|TRBJ1-4
CSARDRDSYEKLFF
TGCAGTGCTAGAGATCGGGACAGCTATGAAAAACTGTTTTTT
>12|NA|NA|TRBV20-1|TRBJ1-5
CSARDLYEPQHF
TGCAGTGCTAGAGATCTCTACGAGCCCCAGCATTTT
>14|TRBD2|NA|TRBV9|TRBJ2-1
CASSARTSGSSLFF
TGTGCCAGCAGCGCCCGGACTAGCGGGAGCTCTCTGTTCTTC
>15|TRBD1|few|TRBV29-1|TRBJ1-1
CSVEMDRVGDTEAFF
TGCAGCGTTGAAATGGACAGGGTAGGGGACACTGAAGCTTTCTTT
>14|NA|NA|TRBV27|TRBJ2-1
CASSPRDGTHEQFF
TGTGCCAGCAGTCCCCGGGACGGGACCCATGAGCAGTTCTTC
>16|NA|NA|TRBV6-5|TRBJ2-1
CASSCRRGVPYNEQFF
TGTGCCAGCAGTTGCCGGCGGGGAGTCCCCTACAATGAGCAGTTCTTC
>13|TRBD1|NA|TRBV29-1|TRBJ1-1
CSVSWTGDTEAFF
TGCAGCGTAAGCTGGACAGGGGACACTGAAGCTTTCTTT
>14|TRBD1|NA|TRBV6-6|TRBJ1-4
CASGLTGDQEKLFF
TGTGCCAGCGGTCTAACAGGGGATCAGGAAAAACTGTTTTTT
>17|NA|few|TRBV28|TRBJ2-7
CASSFGFSRGTTYEQYF
TGTGCCAGCAGTTTTGGCTTCTCTCGCGGGACCACCTACGAGCAGTACTTC
>16|NA|NA|TRBV5-5|TRBJ1-2
CAGGQAADPVYYGYTF
TGTGCCGGCGGACAAGCGGCAGACCCGGTTTACTATGGCTACACCTTC